These T cell receptor beta chains were read from a single sample in a study of sequential checkpoint blockade in melanoma. TCRdb's table, derived via immunoSEQ multiplex PCR, lists solely in-frame clones and lacks some. This sample has fewer than 1,500 clones, with less than 25% found just once. The input for sequencing was tumor tissue (inferred from file names), taken from a patient given nivolumab and ipilimumab in sequence. Every receptor here comes from a human donor with melanoma. Each CDR3 is given with its conserved first and last residue.

V gene | CDR3 protein
TRBV6-8 | CASSPGQGRYEQYF
TRBV6-8 | CASSTGGPYGYTF
TRBV5-1 | CASSPSTGDNSPLHF
TRBV28 | CASSSGPDTQYF
TRBV29-1 | CSVGDRGYTGELFF
TRBV30 | CAWSGGNGLEQYF
TRBV19 | CASSIDHGYNEQFF
TRBV19 | CASSIGAGMNTEAFF
TRBV15 | CATSRGSTYNEQFF
TRBV30 | CAWSGDYRQETQYF
TRBV14 | CASSQGTGIAKNIQYF
TRBV11-3 | CASSRQRGGRGSYNEQFF
TRBV6-8 | CATDPGEALDTQYF
TRBV9 | CASSVRGSGGQETQYF
TRBV28 | CASSLRNRLQETQYF
TRBV10-3 | CAISESTGGLNYGYTF
TRBV9 | CASSVGAGEAYNEQFF
TRBV28 | CASSPGLAGGLNTGELFF